This is a list of T cell receptor beta chains from one sample in a study of Ad26.COV2.S vaccination and SARS-CoV-2 variants. Produced via immunoSEQ multiplex PCR; TCRdb's table is partial and in-frame only. The table shows fewer than 500,000 clones, with approximately 90% occurring only once. Here the sequenced sample was peripheral blood, taken in a trial of Ad26.COV2.S vaccine versus placebo. The receptors derive from a person between 18 and 59 years old who received the Ad26.COV2.S COVID-19 vaccine or a placebo. The CDR3 runs from the conserved cysteine through the conserved F or W. The D gene is left open where the match is weak. Some rows mark clone size as missing; the rest say once, few, many or name a class of expanded clone.

cdr3_nt cdr3_aa j_call d_call clone_size v_call
TGTGCCATCAGTGAGGGGACCGAAGCCTACGAGCAGTACTTC CAISEGTEAYEQYF TRBJ2-7 NA NA TRBV10-3
TGTGCCAGCAGCCGGGACAGGGATTCCTACGAGCAGTACTTC CASSRDRDSYEQYF TRBJ2-7 TRBD1 few TRBV7-9
TGCAGCGTTGACAAGGTTTCCTACAATGAGCAGTTCTTC CSVDKVSYNEQFF TRBJ2-1 NA NA TRBV29-1
TGTGCCATCAGTGAGGGGGCCGATCAGCCCCAGCATTTT CAISEGADQPQHF TRBJ1-5 NA once TRBV10-3
TGTGCCAGCAGCTTAACGGCTAGCGGAGGGTGGGATGAGCAGTTCTTC CASSLTASGGWDEQFF TRBJ2-1 TRBD2 NA TRBV7-2
TGTGCCAGCAGCACAACTAGCGGGAGGATCAATGAGCAGTTCTTC CASSTTSGRINEQFF TRBJ2-1 TRBD2 NA TRBV7-9
TGTGCCAGCAGTCTAGGTAACAATGAGCAGTTCTTC CASSLGNNEQFF TRBJ2-1 NA once TRBV27
TGTGCCAGCTCACCAACTAGCGGGAGCCTTAATGAGCAGTTCTTC CASSPTSGSLNEQFF TRBJ2-1 TRBD2 NA TRBV18
TGTGCCAGCAGTGAAGGAGTACAAGAGACCCAGTACTTC CASSEGVQETQYF TRBJ2-5 NA NA TRBV25-1
TGTGCCAGCAGTTTTTACAGGGATCTCAATCAGCCCCAGCATTTT CASSFYRDLNQPQHF TRBJ1-5 NA NA TRBV27
TGTGCCAGCAGTGCTGACAGGGGCTATAATTCACCCCTCCACTTT CASSADRGYNSPLHF TRBJ1-6 TRBD1 NA TRBV2
TGTGCCAGCAGCCGGCATCGGGGGCAGGATACGCAGTATTTT CASSRHRGQDTQYF TRBJ2-3 NA NA TRBV3-1/TRBV3-2
TGTGCCACCAGTGGGGGGACTAGCGGGCCGGGCTACAATGAGCAGTTCTTC CATSGGTSGPGYNEQFF TRBJ2-1 TRBD2 NA TRBV24-1
TGTGCCAGCCGGATAGCAGGCACAGATACGCAGTATTTT CASRIAGTDTQYF TRBJ2-3 NA NA TRBV12-3/TRBV12-4
TGTGCCAGCAGCCAGGCCGGGACAGGGAGCTATGGCTACACCTTC CASSQAGTGSYGYTF TRBJ1-2 TRBD1 NA TRBV11-2
TGTGCCAGCCACACCTTCAGCTCCTACAATGAGCAGTTCTTC CASHTFSSYNEQFF TRBJ2-1 NA NA TRBV11-2
TGTGCCAGCAGTGTACACAGGGGCTATGGAAACACCATATATTTT CASSVHRGYGNTIYF TRBJ1-3 TRBD1 NA TRBV28
TGCGCCAGCAGCTTTATTAGCGGGAGGGACAATGAGCAGTTCTTC CASSFISGRDNEQFF TRBJ2-1 TRBD2 few TRBV5-1
TGTGCCAGCAGTCCCCGACTAGCGGGCACAGATACGCAGTATTTT CASSPRLAGTDTQYF TRBJ2-3 TRBD2 NA TRBV6-5
TGCGCCAGCAGCCAGGAAGACCGGGACAGGGCTGATGAGCAGTTCTTC CASSQEDRDRADEQFF TRBJ2-1 TRBD1 few TRBV4-3
TGTGCCAGCAGCTTAGGGCTAGTCAATGAGCAGTTCTTC CASSLGLVNEQFF TRBJ2-1 NA NA TRBV11-3
TGTGCCAGCAGCTTGTCTTTCTTGGAATCGAACACCGGGGAGCTGTTTTTT CASSLSFLESNTGELFF TRBJ2-2 NA NA TRBV5-8
TGTGCCTGCTCAGACGGCCTCAATCAGCCCCAGCATTTT CACSDGLNQPQHF TRBJ1-5 NA NA TRBV30
TGCGCCAGCAGCTGGACGTTGGGGCTATACAATGAGCAGTTCTTC CASSWTLGLYNEQFF TRBJ2-1 NA NA TRBV5-1
TGTGCCAGCAGCGACAGGGGGACCGGGGAGCTGTTTTTT CASSDRGTGELFF TRBJ2-2 TRBD1 NA TRBV6-2/TRBV6-3
TGTGCCAGCAGTTTTCTTAAAGCGGGAGGCTCCTACGAGCAGTACTTC CASSFLKAGGSYEQYF TRBJ2-7 TRBD2 NA TRBV27
TGTGCCAGCAGCTCTGGACTAGCGGGCTTCAATGAGCAGTTCTTC CASSSGLAGFNEQFF TRBJ2-1 TRBD2 NA TRBV7-3
TGCAGCGTGGCTAGCCAGGAGAACACCGGGGAGCTGTTTTTT CSVASQENTGELFF TRBJ2-2 NA once TRBV29-1
TGTGCCAGCAGTGAAGCCCGTACGGGGAGAGAAGCTTTCTTT CASSEARTGREAFF TRBJ1-1 NA NA TRBV6-1
TGTGCCAGCCGATTGACTAGAGACACAGATACGCAGTATTTT CASRLTRDTDTQYF TRBJ2-3 NA NA TRBV18